This T cell receptor beta chain is drawn from a study of cytomegalovirus exposure and HLA in healthy donors. Points from the study as a whole: Researchers reported in a later analysis that common viral pathogens appeared linked to several top clusters. A list of around 150 TCR beta chains associated with cytomegalovirus was given.

Germline CDR1 is KGHSH and CDR2 is LQKENI. V gave up 4 bases and J gave up 2 bases, with 12 bases separating them. The CDR3 is 14 amino acids. PCR was performed using 60 Vbeta and 13 Jbeta primers. Profiled with immunoSEQ multiplex PCR; TCRdb holds only in-frame clones, not every one. The sample has some 200,000 clones, 80% seen once. With regard to this clone: Antigen specificity is unknown.

J is TRBJ2-7 and V is TRBV18; weak D call: TRBD1 (6 bases). This TCR came from a man aged 35 to 55 in good health and CMV-seropositive. The sequencing input was PBMCs. The CDR3 region has the DNA TGTGCCAGCTCACAGACAGGACCTACCTACGAGCAGTACTTC. Protein sequence: CASSQTGPTYEQYF.